These T cell receptor beta chains were read from a single sample in a study of identical twins. TCRdb reanalysed the 5' RACE reads using MiXCR and keeps one entry per CDR3 protein. The data show under 900,000 distinct CDR3 sequences, 12% seen once. This same sample was also taken into another study, of yellow fever vaccine responses in identical twins.

Sequencing input: PBMCs. The source is a woman aged 18-29 years in good health. CDR3s include the opening cysteine and the closing phenylalanine or tryptophan. A D gene is named only where the DNA matches it firmly. Size is omitted from some rows. Given values are once, few, many or a class for expanded clones.

TRBV7-9	15	.	.	TRBJ2-2	CASTNLGHNTGELFF	TGTGCCAGCACCAACTTAGGACATAACACCGGGGAGCTGTTTTTT
TRBV3-1	17	few	TRBD2	TRBJ2-1	CASSQDRLAGAYNEQFF	TGTGCCAGCAGCCAAGATAGACTAGCGGGCGCATACAATGAGCAGTTCTTC
TRBV4-1	17	.	TRBD2	TRBJ2-2	CASSQGLAGKNTGELFF	TGCGCCAGCAGCCAAGGGCTAGCGGGGAAGAACACCGGGGAGCTGTTTTTT
TRBV5-1	17	many	.	TRBJ1-1	CASSLAEWGRQNTEAFF	TGCGCCAGCAGCTTGGCCGAGTGGGGACGACAGAACACTGAAGCTTTCTTT
TRBV7-9	13	.	.	TRBJ1-4	CASSLLSNEKLFF	TGTGCCAGCAGCTTACTTTCAAATGAAAAACTGTTTTTT
TRBV20-1	10	.	.	TRBJ1-1	CSASDRQAFF	TGCAGTGCTAGCGACAGACAAGCTTTCTTT
TRBV12-3/TRBV12-4	14	few	TRBD1	TRBJ1-6	CATRPGQTNSPLHF	TGTGCCACCCGACCGGGACAGACTAATTCACCCCTCCACTTT
TRBV10-2	13	.	TRBD2	TRBJ2-1	CASISGGGNEQFF	TGCGCCAGCATTAGCGGGGGAGGTAATGAGCAGTTCTTC
TRBV12-3/TRBV12-4	13	many	.	TRBJ2-7	CASSLGVVYEQYF	TGTGCCAGCAGTTTAGGGGTAGTCTACGAGCAGTACTTC
TRBV10-3	13	many	TRBD1	TRBJ1-5	CAISEQGEDTQHF	TGTGCCATCAGTGAGCAGGGGGAGGATACCCAGCATTTT
TRBV28	14	.	.	TRBJ1-1	CASRPQGPNTEAFF	TGTGCCAGCAGACCCCAGGGGCCAAATACTGAAGCTTTCTTT
TRBV7-2	15	few	TRBD2	TRBJ2-7	CASSSAGTSFYEQYF	TGTGCCAGCAGCTCTGCCGGGACTAGCTTCTACGAGCAGTACTTC
TRBV27	14	.	.	TRBJ2-7	CASSLQGTRGKQYF	TGTGCCAGCAGTCTACAGGGGACTAGGGGGAAGCAGTACTTC
TRBV10-2	13	many	.	TRBJ1-4	CASSWLADEKLFF	TGCGCCAGCAGTTGGCTTGCTGATGAAAAACTGTTTTTT
TRBV7-3	15	.	TRBD2	TRBJ2-1	CASSRTSGSRNEQFF	TGTGCCAGCAGCCGGACTAGCGGGAGTCGAAATGAGCAGTTCTTC
TRBV7-7	8	few	.	TRBJ2-5	CASSFPNF	TGTGCCAGCAGCTTCCCTAACTTC
TRBV5-1	11	many	.	TRBJ2-1	CASSLLHEQFF	TGCGCCAGCAGCTTGCTCCATGAGCAGTTCTTC
TRBV5-1	15	.	.	TRBJ2-2	CASSLVSGESGELFF	TGCGCCAGCAGCTTGGTGTCGGGAGAGTCCGGGGAGCTGTTTTTT
TRBV7-9	16	many	.	TRBJ1-6	CASSLGRSSYNSPLHF	TGTGCCAGCAGCTTGGGCCGGAGCTCCTATAATTCACCCCTCCACTTT
TRBV9	15	.	.	TRBJ1-5	CASSAGGYSNQPQHF	TGTGCCAGCAGCGCCGGAGGGTATAGCAATCAGCCCCAGCATTTT
TRBV9	16	few	.	TRBJ2-2	CASSVGLAFDTGELFF	TGTGCCAGCAGCGTAGGGCTAGCCTTTGACACCGGGGAGCTGTTTTTT
TRBV7-9	12	few	.	TRBJ1-2	CASTKSNYGYTF	TGTGCCAGCACGAAATCTAACTATGGCTACACCTTC
TRBV20-1	12	.	TRBD2	TRBJ2-1	CSVHSRGGEQFF	TGCAGTGTTCACTCACGGGGGGGTGAGCAGTTCTTC
TRBV9	15	.	.	TRBJ2-3	CASSVGTISTDTQYF	TGTGCCAGCAGCGTAGGGACTATTAGCACAGATACGCAGTATTTT
TRBV13	16	few	TRBD2	TRBJ2-2	CASSLEGRLAGGELFF	TGTGCCAGCAGCTTAGAGGGGAGACTAGCAGGCGGGGAGCTGTTTTTT
TRBV20-1	15	.	TRBD2	TRBJ2-5	CSAPLASGYQETQYF	TGCAGTGCACCCTTGGCTAGCGGTTATCAGGAGACCCAGTACTTC